This T cell receptor (beta chain) was observed in a study of cytomegalovirus exposure and HLA in healthy donors. PCR was performed using 60 Vbeta and 13 Jbeta primers. Sequenced by immunoSEQ multiplex PCR; TCRdb stores in-frame clones only, minus some. The sample is made up of about 170,000 clones, and the top ten hold about 0.79% of it. V lost 5 bases to trimming and J lost 9 bases; unmatched junction nucleotides: 3. Looked up from germline, CDR1 is SGHNT and CDR2 is YENEEA. This CDR3 has 12 residues. The sample consisted of PBMCs. This chain uses TRBV11-3 with TRBJ2-1; 8 nucleotides match TRBD2. This sequence originates from a young woman in good health and CMV-seropositive. CDR3 loop: CASSLTSAEQFF. The DNA of the CDR3 is TGTGCCAGCAGCCTGACTAGCGCTGAGCAGTTCTTC.